Reported below is one T cell receptor beta chain. The entry originates in a study of cytomegalovirus exposure and HLA in healthy donors. The method was immunoSEQ multiplex PCR; TCRdb's version includes in-frame clones alone and lacks a portion of them. The sample has fewer than 250,000 clones; around 88% are singletons. After removal of 7 bases from V and 7 bases from J, the junction contained 14 bases not matched to a gene. The length of the CDR3 is 15 residues. Germline V gene lookup returns CDR1 LNHDA and CDR2 SQIVND (reference sequence). The specimen sequenced was PBMCs. The clonotype was recovered from a woman between 18 and 30 years old in good health and CMV-seronegative. The chain uses TRBV19 and TRBJ2-7, with TRBD2 identical over 9 bases. The DNA for the CDR3 is TGTGCCAGTATGAAGCGGCTAGCGGGGACGGGTGAGCAGTACTTC. Translating gives CASMKRLAGTGEQYF.